These 13 T cell receptor beta chains share one sample of origin, sequenced in a study of PD-1 blockade in classical Hodgkin lymphoma. Each of the patients experienced relapse following autologous stem cell transplantation, and their brentuximab vedotin exposure differed. The repertoire was sequenced with immunoSEQ multiplex PCR; TCRdb's copy has only in-frame clones and lacks some. The table includes approximately 43,000 clones, about 85% detected once. Sequencing used peripheral blood mononuclear cells (PBMCs), obtained before the second cycle of nivolumab. These TCRs come from a human donor with classical Hodgkin lymphoma.

The CDR3 DNA reads TGTGCCACCAGCAGAGATATAAACGGGGAGCTGTTTTTT. It yields the protein CATSRDINGELFF. The chain uses TRBV15 and TRBJ2-2, with D unresolved. From germline, CDR1 is LNHNV and CDR2 YYDKDF (reference sequence). Deletions cut 0 bases from V and 7 bases from J, with 6 bases between. This CDR3 contains 13 residues. Full variable domain (missing parts from reference TRBV15 and TRBJ2-2): DAMVIQNPRYQVTQFGKPVTLSCSQTLNHNVMYWYQQKSSQAPKLLFHYYDKDFNNEADTPDNFQSRRPNTSFCFLDIRSPGLGDTAMYLCATSRDINGELFFGEGSRLTVL.

This chain connects TRBV21-1 to TRBJ1-5. TRBV21-1 is recorded as a pseudogene. This CDR3 has 17 amino acids. CDR3 in amino acids: CASSSRASGVFNQPQHF. Here the CDR3 DNA reads TGTGCCAGCAGCTCCCGGGCCTCGGGGGTTTTCAATCAGCCCCAGCATTTT.

The rearrangement joins TRBV11-2 to TRBJ2-5; TRBD2 is a possible D gene (6 bases). CDR1 SGHAT and CDR2 FQNNGV come from the germline V gene. The length of the CDR3 is 13 residues. V was pared by 1 base and J by 5 bases, with 8 bases between. The CDR3 here is CASSLAGVETQYF. CDR3 nucleotides: TGTGCCAGCAGCTTAGCGGGGGTTGAGACCCAGTACTTC.

Notes on this clone: Germline is not matched at one junction end, which may reflect a read error. The chain couples TRBV7-7 to TRBJ2-5, with TRBD2 identical over 10 bases. The CDR3 length is 15 residues. Germline V gene sequence: CDR1 SSHAT, CDR2 FNYEAQ (reference sequence). The CDR3 DNA reads TGTGCTAGCAGCTTAAGTCTAGCGGGGGCGGAGACCCAGTACTTC. It translates to CASSLSLAGAETQYF.

The rearrangement links TRBV6-5 to TRBJ2-2, with 7 bases matching TRBD2. The germline V gene has CDR1 MNHEY and CDR2 SVGAGI. CDR3 length: 15 residues. With 7 bases clipped from V and 4 bases from J, the junction kept 9 bases outside the gene matches. The CDR3 sequence is CASTRGRTTTGELFF. The CDR3 DNA sequence: TGTGCCAGCACGCGGGGGAGAACCACCACCGGGGAGCTGTTTTTT.

The rearrangement links TRBV11-2 to TRBJ2-5; 7 bases align to TRBD1. V dropped 1 base and J dropped 4; count of bases not matched to a gene: 3. The CDR3 loop spans 14 amino acids. The germline V gene has CDR1 SGHAT and CDR2 FQNNGV. The CDR3 sequence is CASSLVQGIETQYF. In DNA form, the CDR3 reads TGTGCCAGCAGCTTAGTACAGGGGATAGAGACCCAGTACTTC. The full variable domain, its missing parts supplied by reference TRBV11-2 and TRBJ2-5, is EAGVAQSPRYKIIEKRQSVAFWCNPISGHATLYWYQQILGQGPKLLIQFQNNGVVDDSQLPKDRFSAERLKGVDSTLKIQPAKLEDSAVYLCASSLVQGIETQYFGPGTRLLVL.

The chain joins TRBV25-1 to TRBJ1-3; 7 bases are shared with TRBD1. V gave up 6 bases and J gave up 0 bases; unmatched junction bases: 5. Germline V gene lookup returns CDR1 MGHDK and CDR2 SYGVNS. This CDR3 region has 15 residues. The CDR3 DNA reads as TGTGCCAGCAGGATCGAGGGGGCCTCTGGAAACACCATATATTTT. Amino acids: CASRIEGASGNTIYF. Based on the CDR3 plus reference TRBV25-1 and TRBJ1-3, the full variable domain is EADIYQTPRYLVIGTGKKITLECSQTMGHDKMYWYQQDPGMELHLIHYSYGVNSTEKGDLSSESTVSRIRTEHFPLTLESARPSHTSQYLCASRIEGASGNTIYFGEGSWLTVV.

The chain is built from TRBV5-1 and TRBJ1-4, with D perhaps matching TRBD1 (6 bases). CDR1 and CDR2 from the germline V gene are SGHRS and YFSETQ. The CDR3 is 17 amino acids. V lost 0 bases to trimming and J lost 7 bases, with 19 bases between them. CDR3 nucleotides: TGCGCCAGCAGCTTGGGGTCCGGCGGGGGCGCCCTTGAAAAACTGTTTTTT. As protein: CASSLGSGGGALEKLFF.

The chain is built from TRBV6-6 and TRBJ1-4, with 7 bases lining up with TRBD1. J lost 10 bases, V lost 5 bases, and 13 bases had no gene match. The CDR3 loop spans 15 amino acids. The germline gives CDR1 MNHNY, CDR2 SVGAGI (reference sequence). The DNA for the CDR3 is TGTGCCAGCAGTCCGAGACAGGGAACCTACGCAAAACTGTTTTTT. This translates into CASSPRQGTYAKLFF.

A single count supports this clone. The chain joins TRBV9 to TRBJ1-1; D unclear. The CDR3 length is 15 residues. Germline V gene lookup returns CDR1 SGDLS and CDR2 YYNGEE. Trimming took off 4 bases at V and 1 base at J, with 14 bases between the two ends. The CDR3 region has the DNA TGTGCCAGCAGCCCCCATTTTGAACGGAACACTGAAGCTTTCTTT. Translating gives CASSPHFERNTEAFF.

This clone was detected only a few times. This sequence joins TRBV27 and TRBJ2-1, with 14 bases that match TRBD2. CDR1 is MNHEY, CDR2 SMNVEV, per germline (reference sequence). The CDR3 is made up of 18 amino acids. Trimming removed 4 bases from V and 2 bases from J; junction bases left unmatched: 7. The chain's CDR3 is CASSSPRLAGGTYNEQFF. Written as DNA, the CDR3 is TGTGCCAGCAGTTCTCCCAGACTAGCGGGAGGGACCTACAATGAGCAGTTCTTC.

V gene TRBV7-8 combines with J gene TRBJ1-4; weak D call: TRBD1 (6 bases). The CDR3 loop spans 15 amino acids. CDR1 and CDR2 (germline): SGHVS, FQNEAQ. V was clipped by 6 bases and J by 7 bases, with 18 bases between them. In DNA form, the CDR3 reads TGTGCCAGCAGGCCCTGGGGGGCAGAACGTGAAAAACTGTTTTTT. It specifies CASRPWGAEREKLFF.

This chain uses TRBV19 with TRBJ1-4; D is unclear. CDR1 LNHDA and CDR2 SQIVND come from the germline V gene (reference sequence). The CDR3 loop spans 16 amino acids. V shed 2 bases and J shed 0 bases, with 10 bases lying between them. DNA for the CDR3: TGTGCCAGTAGTATAAGGGCGGCCTCAACTAATGAAAAACTGTTTTTT. Amino acids: CASSIRAASTNEKLFF. Filled out from reference TRBV19 and TRBJ1-4, the complete variable domain reads DGGITQSPKYLFRKEGQNVTLSCEQNLNHDAMYWYRQDPGQGLRLIYYSQIVNDFQKGDIAEGYSVSREKKESFPLTVTSAQKNPTAFYLCASSIRAASTNEKLFFGSGTQLSVL.